A single sample is the source of the 23 T cell receptor beta chains below, sequenced in a study of chemoradiotherapy in HPV16-positive cancers. Profiling relied on immunoSEQ multiplex PCR, and the TCRdb table lists in-frame clones only, not all of them. The top ten clones hold just over 4% of a sample with under 85,000 clones, about 90% of them seen once. The input for sequencing was blood, taken from a patient who underwent chemoradiotherapy. Receptors originate from a human donor with HPV-associated anogenital cancer.

The genes are TRBV5-1 and TRBJ2-4, with a tentative D call TRBD1 (5 bases). This CDR3 spans 15 amino acids. Deletions cut 3 bases from V and 5 bases from J, with 15 bases between. In germline, CDR1 is SGHRS, CDR2 YFSETQ. CDR3 DNA sequence: TGCGCCAGCAGCTCTGCCCCAGGGTTGGAAAACATTCAGTACTTC. Protein sequence: CASSSAPGLENIQYF. The full variable domain, its missing parts supplied by reference TRBV5-1 and TRBJ2-4, is KAGVTQTPRYLIKTRGQQVTLSCSPISGHRSVSWYQQTPGQGLQFLFEYFSETQRNKGNFPGRFSGRQFSNSRSEMNVSTLELGDSALYLCASSSAPGLENIQYFGAGTRLSVL.

This clone has a handful of counts. The chain employs TRBV19 and TRBJ1-2; 8 positions match TRBD1. This CDR3 is 13 amino acids long. Germline loops: CDR1 LNHDA, CDR2 SQIVND (reference sequence). V shed 5 bases and J 7 bases; nucleotides not matched to a gene: 6. The CDR3 DNA sequence: TGTGCCAGTAGTGCCCGGACAGGGTCTGGCTACACCTTC. Encoded protein: CASSARTGSGYTF.

The rearrangement uses TRBV30 and TRBJ1-1; a weak D match, TRBD1 (6 bases). Germline CDR1 and CDR2: GTSNPN and SVGIG (reference sequence). This CDR3 is 13 amino acids long. V was shortened by 8 bases and J by 2 bases, with 15 bases between the two germline ends. CDR3 coding DNA: TGTGCCGGGACACCGGGGGGTAACACTGAAGCTTTCTTT. The encoded protein is CAGTPGGNTEAFF. The whole variable domain, filled in from reference TRBV30 and TRBJ1-1, reads SQTIHQWPATLVQPVGSPLSLECTVEGTSNPNLYWYRQAAGRGLQLLFYSVGIGQISSEVPQNLSASRPQDRQFILSSKKLLLSDSGFYLCAGTPGGNTEAFFGQGTRLTVV.

This clone turned up a few times. The chain combines TRBV7-2 with TRBJ1-1, with D uncertain. V gave up 1 base and J gave up 8 bases, with 8 bases separating them. The CDR3 length is 12 residues. Germline V gene lookup returns CDR1 SGHTA and CDR2 FQGNSA. The chain's CDR3 is CASSLGLTEAFF. CDR3 DNA sequence: TGTGCCAGCAGCTTAGGCCTGACCGAAGCTTTCTTT.

The rearrangement joins TRBV4-2 to TRBJ2-7, with 12 bases lining up with TRBD2. Germline loops: CDR1 LGHNA, CDR2 YNFKEQ. The CDR3 spans 15 residues. With 2 bases clipped from V and 2 bases from J, the junction kept 1 base outside the gene matches. The chain's CDR3 is CASSQSSGRAYEQYF. DNA for the CDR3: TGTGCCAGCAGCCAATCTAGCGGGAGGGCCTACGAGCAGTACTTC.

V is TRBV7-9 and J is TRBJ1-5; 11 bases align to TRBD1. Trimming removed 5 bases from V and 11 bases from J; junction bases left unmatched: 11. From germline, CDR1 is SEHNR and CDR2 FQNEAQ (reference sequence). This CDR3 spans 15 amino acids. The CDR3 reads CASSPGTGGQVTQHF. The CDR3, as DNA: TGTGCCAGCAGCCCCGGGACAGGGGGTCAGGTAACCCAGCATTTT.

The chain carries TRBV5-4 and TRBJ1-1; no definite D call. Trimming cost V 0 bases and J 1 base, with 7 bases left between them. Germline V gene sequence: CDR1 SGHNT, CDR2 YYREEE (reference sequence). CDR3 length: 14 amino acids. The CDR3 loop is CASSLAGANTEAFF. The CDR3 DNA reads as TGTGCCAGCAGCTTGGCCGGTGCGAACACTGAAGCTTTCTTT.

This clone was seen just once. The gene calls are TRBV7-2 and TRBJ2-7; 9 bases line up with TRBD1. The germline gives CDR1 SGHTA, CDR2 FQGNSA. This CDR3 spans 11 amino acids. After removal of 6 bases from V and 13 bases from J, the junction contained 7 bases not matched to a gene. Written as DNA, the CDR3 is TGTGCCAGCAGGGCCGGGACAGGGATATACTTC. Amino acids: CASRAGTGIYF.

The gene calls are TRBV2 and TRBJ2-4; 7 nucleotides match TRBD1. V shed 8 bases and J 1 base; nucleotides not matched to a gene: 8. From germline, CDR1 is SNHLY and CDR2 FYNNEI. The CDR3 extends over 15 amino acids. The CDR3 region is CASADRALAKNIQYF. The CDR3 region has the DNA TGTGCCAGCGCCGACAGGGCATTGGCCAAAAACATTCAGTACTTC.

The genes are TRBV2 and TRBJ2-3, with D maybe TRBD2 (6 bases). This CDR3 is built from 14 residues. Germline V CDR1 and CDR2: SNHLY, FYNNEI. V dropped 3 bases and J dropped 6 bases, with 13 bases sitting between them. CDR3 DNA: TGTGCCAGCAGTGAGGGGGGAGCGAGGGATACGCAGTATTTT. It specifies CASSEGGARDTQYF.

This clone was observed a single time. The chain joins TRBV7-2 to TRBJ1-2; weak D call: TRBD1 (6 bases). The CDR3 covers 13 residues. Germline-derived CDR1 and CDR2 are SGHTA and FQGNSA. The V end was cut by 4 bases, the J end by 5 bases, with 11 bases between. The CDR3 region is CASSWDIGYGYTF. The CDR3, as DNA: TGTGCCAGCAGCTGGGACATCGGGTATGGCTACACCTTC.

The chain combines TRBV6-4 with TRBJ1-5, with D unresolved. The CDR3 is 17 residues long. Per germline, CDR1 MRHNA and CDR2 SNTAGT. The V end lost 3 bases, the J end lost 1 base, and 16 bases lay between the germline ends. The CDR3 region is CASSEGTAIGSNQPQHF. CDR3 bases: TGTGCCAGCAGTGAGGGTACGGCCATTGGGAGCAATCAGCCCCAGCATTTT.

CDR3 sequence reads: CAISDGGGGYEQYF. As DNA, the CDR3 is TGTGCCATCAGTGATGGGGGGGGAGGCTACGAGCAGTACTTC. V usage is TRBV10-3 and J usage is TRBJ2-7, with 7 nucleotides matching TRBD2. V was clipped by 3 bases and J by 3 bases; unmatched bases: 5. The length of the CDR3 is 14 residues. CDR1 ENHRY and CDR2 SYGVKD come from the germline V gene.

The chain combines TRBV19 with TRBJ2-7; D gene ambiguous. Germline assignment: CDR1 LNHDA and CDR2 SQIVND (reference sequence). The V end lost 4 bases, the J end lost 0 bases, and 13 bases lay between the germline ends. This CDR3 comprises 15 residues. In DNA form, the CDR3 reads TGTGCCAGTAGTAGCGGTCCTCGGAGCTCCTACGAGCAGTACTTC. It specifies CASSSGPRSSYEQYF.

CDR3 sequence reads: CAWSLQAQGVGGYTF. CDR3 in DNA: TGTGCCTGGAGTTTACAGGCTCAAGGGGTCGGCGGCTACACCTTC. The V and J genes are TRBV30 and TRBJ1-2; a possible D gene is TRBD1 (5 bases). The CDR3 runs to 15 residues. V lost 2 bases, J lost 8 bases, and 21 bases lay in between. CDR1 is GTSNPN, CDR2 SVGIG, per germline (reference sequence).

This clone showed up just once. The chain joins TRBV7-9 to TRBJ1-2; maybe TRBD1 (5 bases). The length of the CDR3 is 16 residues. The V gene lost 0 bases and the J gene lost 3 bases, with 14 bases spanning the gap. Germline V CDR1 and CDR2: SEHNR, FQNEAQ (reference sequence). The CDR3 DNA reads TGTGCCAGCAGCTTAGCGCGGGGCAATAGGGACTATGGCTACACCTTC. The encoded protein is CASSLARGNRDYGYTF.

The rearrangement links TRBV10-1 to TRBJ1-1; D gene ambiguous. Looked up from germline, CDR1 is WNHNN and CDR2 is SYGVQD (reference sequence). Between the trimmed V and J ends, which lost 7 bases and 5 bases, there was a span of 14 bases. The CDR3 contains 13 residues. The CDR3 protein is CASKRASETEAFF. The DNA for the CDR3 is TGCGCCAGCAAGCGGGCCTCGGAGACTGAAGCTTTCTTT.

This clone came up a few times. V is TRBV30 and J is TRBJ2-1; D is undetermined. Germline-derived CDR1 and CDR2 are GTSNPN and SVGIG (reference sequence). Trimming removed 4 bases at V and 6 bases at J, with 7 bases between. The length of the CDR3 is 11 residues. The CDR3: CAWTDSNEQFF. Written as DNA, the CDR3 is TGTGCCTGGACTGATTCCAATGAGCAGTTCTTC.

The rearrangement joins TRBV28 to TRBJ1-1; 8 bases are shared with TRBD1. V lost 8 bases and J lost 4; bases outside the gene matches: 18. Germline lookup yields CDR1 MDHEN and CDR2 SYDVKM. This CDR3 is built from 17 residues. In nucleotides, the CDR3 is TGTGCCAGCGAGTTCAGAGCCAGGGGGCGAGTAGTCACTGAAGCTTTCTTT. Translation: CASEFRARGRVVTEAFF.

The rearrangement joins TRBV6-5 to TRBJ2-5; D gene ambiguous. Deletions cut 8 bases from V and 6 bases from J, with 13 bases between. This CDR3 spans 12 amino acids. Germline CDR1 is MNHEY and CDR2 is SVGAGI. The chain's CDR3 is CASSTNDQTQYF. CDR3 in DNA: TGTGCCAGCTCAACCAACGATCAGACCCAGTACTTC.

CDR3 sequence reads: CASSLGSGSYEQYF. The CDR3, as DNA: TGTGCCAGCAGCTTGGGGAGCGGTAGCTACGAGCAGTACTTC. This chain connects TRBV5-6 to TRBJ2-7; D might be TRBD2 (5 bases). CDR1 is SGHDT, CDR2 YYEEEE, per germline. Trimming left V 0 bases short and J 3 bases short, with 10 bases between. The CDR3 spans 14 residues.

The J gene is TRBJ2-7, the V gene TRBV21-1; the table gives TRBD1 as D, unverified against the DNA. TRBV21-1 is a pseudogene segment. This CDR3 has 14 amino acids. CDR3 in amino acids: CASSKVWGPYEQYF. The DNA of the CDR3 is TGTGCCAGCAGCAAAGTATGGGGCCCCTACGAGCAGTACTTC.

CDR3 loop: CASRLIGTGGIFGANVLTF. CDR3 coding DNA: TGTGCCAGCAGGCTCATTGGGACAGGGGGCATCTTTGGGGCCAACGTCCTGACTTTC. The chain carries TRBV28 and TRBJ2-6; 12 bases are shared with TRBD1. This CDR3 spans 19 amino acids. V trimming: 6 bases; J trimming: 3 bases; junction bases outside the gene matches: 12. The germline CDR1 and CDR2 sequences are MDHEN and SYDVKM.